A selection of T cell receptor beta chains follows, all from one sample in a study of blood T cell repertoires in COVID-19. Clones were read by immunoSEQ multiplex PCR, and TCRdb kept only the in-frame ones, dropping some. The sample yields roughly 400,000 clones, about nine tenths seen once. Source material: PBMCs or T cells enriched from blood (not recorded which). The receptors were gathered from a man younger than 30 who had recovered from COVID-19. CDR3s include the opening cysteine and the closing phenylalanine or tryptophan. Clone size is stated in some rows and not others, as once, few, many or a class when expanded.

v_gene,j_gene,abundance,CDR3aa
TRBV7-9,TRBJ2-1,NA,CASSFLAGGPNEQFF
TRBV3-1/TRBV3-2,TRBJ2-5,NA,CASSQDGQGQETQYF
TRBV9,TRBJ1-6,NA,CASSISGGDSPLHF
TRBV19,TRBJ1-1,NA,CASTRTGANTEAFF
TRBV11-2,TRBJ1-3,NA,CASSPDRGGGNTIYF
TRBV5-6,TRBJ1-6,once,CASRQGFDSPLHF
TRBV10-3,TRBJ2-7,once,CAIRQTDRGYYEQYF
TRBV28,TRBJ2-1,NA,CASRPPSSDYNEQFF
TRBV18,TRBJ2-2,NA,CASSPQRAGELFF
TRBV5-1,TRBJ2-5,NA,CASSRPLLAGVLTQETQYF
TRBV4-2,TRBJ2-1,NA,CASSQDLTGREQFF
TRBV7-2,TRBJ2-3,NA,CASSLRTGADTQYF
TRBV9,TRBJ1-2,NA,CASSAGGLVPYGYTF
TRBV5-6,TRBJ2-1,NA,CASSAGTGSSYNEQFF
TRBV6-1,TRBJ1-5,NA,CASSEPFNQPQHF
TRBV4-1,TRBJ2-7,NA,CASSRGQGAHEQYF
TRBV6-6,TRBJ1-2,NA,CASSSGTGAGGYTF
TRBV2,TRBJ2-5,once,CASSESRQGGEDF
TRBV12-3/TRBV12-4,TRBJ1-2,NA,CASSPAGYRGYTF
TRBV19,TRBJ1-2,NA,CASSIEANHYGYTF
TRBV5-1,TRBJ2-3,once,CASRRDSSTDTQYF
TRBV5-6,TRBJ1-2,NA,CASSTDRVGGYTF
TRBV6-5,TRBJ1-6,NA,CASSYSTRGGNSPLHF
TRBV3-1/TRBV3-2,TRBJ1-1,NA,CASSPKWGDTEAFF
TRBV2,TRBJ2-5,NA,CASKGEETQYF
TRBV7-2,TRBJ2-7,NA,CASSLRGLGGEQYF
TRBV3-1/TRBV3-2,TRBJ2-2,NA,CASSQDRGLAGGTGELFF
TRBV18,TRBJ1-4,NA,CASSLPGQGAMEEKLFF
TRBV29-1,TRBJ2-7,NA,CSVSGREQYF
TRBV3-1/TRBV3-2,TRBJ2-1,NA,CASSQERAGGLGEQFF
TRBV5-4,TRBJ2-7,once,CASSFGLAGGSYEQYF
TRBV2,TRBJ2-3,once,CASSEYVAGTGVDTQYF